A single sample is the source of the 12 T cell receptor beta chains below, sequenced in a study of liver allograft versus peripheral blood T cells. For the study at large: Liver transplant recipients had T cell receptor repertoires compared between transplanted liver and peripheral blood.

TCRdb independently ran MiXCR on the reads; one entry per CDR3 protein. The repertoire consists of about 8,400 distinct CDR3 sequences, with about a sixth occurring once and the leading ten covering approximately 4.4%. The receptor source for this set is a human patient who had a liver transplant. Part of the T cells may come from the graft donor.

This clonotype was seen ten or more times. This chain uses TRBV20-1 with TRBJ2-2; the D is unclear. Trimming cost V 6 bases and J 6 bases, with 8 bases left between them. The germline V gene encodes CDR1 DFQATT and CDR2 SNEGSKA (reference sequence). The CDR3 is 11 residues long. The CDR3 is CSAVLSGELFF. CDR3 bases: TGCAGTGCGGTCCTGTCCGGGGAGCTGTTTTTT.

The V and J genes are TRBV6-5 and TRBJ1-1; weak D call: TRBD1 (5 bases). Trimming took off 0 bases at V and 5 bases at J, with 10 bases between the two ends. The germline CDR1 and CDR2 sequences are MNHEY and SVGAGI. The CDR3 is made up of 14 amino acids. As DNA, the CDR3 is TGTGCCAGCAGTTACTCCTCGGGGGGGACTGAAGCTTTCTTT. Translation gives CASSYSSGGTEAFF.

This clonotype was counted a few times. J is TRBJ2-3 and V is TRBV5-1; 16 nucleotides line up with TRBD2. With 3 bases clipped from V and 2 bases from J, the junction kept 12 bases outside the gene matches. Germline assignment: CDR1 SGHRS and CDR2 YFSETQ. This CDR3 comprises 20 residues. In DNA form, the CDR3 reads TGCGCCAGCAGCTCACCCCCCGGGACTAGCGGGAGGGCCTCCACAGATACGCAGTATTTT. It is translated as CASSSPPGTSGRASTDTQYF.

The CDR3 loop is CASSELGTGTGEQYF. In DNA form, the CDR3 reads TGTGCCAGCAGTGAACTGGGGACAGGAACGGGCGAGCAGTACTTC. This chain uses TRBV27 with TRBJ2-7; TRBD1 aligns across 8 bases. The J segment lost 6 bases and the V segment lost 5 bases, leaving 12 bases of the junction unmatched. The CDR3 consists of 15 residues. The germline V gene encodes CDR1 MNHEY and CDR2 SMNVEV (reference sequence).

This clonotype was picked up a small number of times. The chain employs TRBV18 and TRBJ1-1, with TRBD1 identical over 7 bases. The CDR3 contains 13 residues. Unmatched junction bases numbered 4, after V lost 2 bases and J lost 7 bases. Looked up from germline, CDR1 is KGHSH and CDR2 is LQKENI. CDR3 nucleotides: TGTGCCAGCTCACCAAACAGGGGAAGTGAAGCTTTCTTT. Its protein product is CASSPNRGSEAFF.

The chain employs TRBV20-1 and TRBJ1-1, with D perhaps matching TRBD1 (5 bases). CDR1 is DFQATT and CDR2 is SNEGSKA in the germline V gene (reference sequence). The CDR3 spans 16 residues. The ends were cut back, 2 bases at V and 1 base at J, with 17 bases in the middle. CDR3 protein: CSARPLGGFQNTEAFF. In nucleotides, the CDR3 is TGCAGTGCTAGACCATTGGGGGGTTTTCAGAACACTGAAGCTTTCTTT.

Sample share makes this clonotype medium-sized (0.01 to 0.1%). This chain joins TRBV7-2 and TRBJ1-6; 7 positions agree with TRBD1. Germline assignment: CDR1 SGHTA and CDR2 FQGNSA. The CDR3 has 16 amino acids. V gave up 1 base and J gave up 8 bases; unmatched junction bases: 8. The DNA of the CDR3 is TGTGCCAGCAGCTTAGGGGGCAGGGGGACATATTCACCCCTCCACTTT. This gives the protein CASSLGGRGTYSPLHF.

By its share, this clonotype is medium-sized (0.01 to 0.1%). The V and J genes are TRBV28 and TRBJ2-3; 7 nucleotides line up with TRBD1. The CDR3 length is 14 residues. CDR1 and CDR2 (germline): MDHEN, SYDVKM. Trimming at V came to 6 bases and at J to 2 bases, leaving 5 bases not matched to a gene. The chain's CDR3 is CASSEGGSTDTQYF. For the CDR3, the DNA is TGTGCCAGCAGCGAAGGGGGCTCCACAGATACGCAGTATTTT.

The chain joins TRBV12-3 or TRBV12-4 to TRBJ1-3, with no clear D. The CDR3 contains 16 residues. The V end was cut by 1 base, the J end by 2 bases, with 12 bases between. CDR3 sequence: CASSLDRGWPGNTIYF. For the CDR3, the DNA is TGTGCCAGCAGTTTAGACCGGGGATGGCCTGGAAACACCATATATTTT.

This clonotype is judged medium-sized (0.01 to 0.1%). The chain carries TRBV30 and TRBJ1-2; D ambiguous. Between the trimmed V and J ends, which lost 2 bases and 7 bases, there was a span of 11 bases. This CDR3 contains 12 residues. The germline gives CDR1 GTSNPN, CDR2 SVGIG (reference sequence). CDR3 protein: CAWSPLDFGYTF. CDR3 coding DNA: TGTGCCTGGAGTCCTCTCGACTTTGGCTACACCTTC.

By its share, this clonotype is medium-sized. The J gene is TRBJ2-2, the V gene TRBV29-1; D is undetermined. The CDR3 totals 12 residues. Trimming pared 5 bases from V and 3 bases from J, leaving 7 bases between. From germline, CDR1 is SQVTM and CDR2 ANQGSEA. The CDR3 protein is CSVQPHTGELFF. CDR3 DNA: TGCAGCGTTCAGCCGCACACCGGGGAGCTGTTTTTT.

The chain couples TRBV11-2 to TRBJ2-1; TRBD2 matches at 8 bases. CDR1 and CDR2 (germline): SGHAT, FQNNGV. J lost 6 bases, V lost 3 bases, and 7 bases had no gene match. The CDR3 is made up of 15 amino acids. In DNA, the CDR3 is TGTGCCAGCAGCTTTCCGGGAGGGCCTAGCAATGAGCAGTTCTTC. It encodes CASSFPGGPSNEQFF.